The T cell receptor beta chain under discussion was sequenced for a study of blood T cell repertoires in COVID-19. The repertoire was sequenced with immunoSEQ multiplex PCR; TCRdb's copy has only in-frame clones and lacks some. The data contain 120,000 to 150,000 clones, roughly 86% of them seen just once; the ten biggest clones take up 2.3%. The germline gives CDR1 LNHDA, CDR2 SQIVND (reference sequence). The CDR3 extends over 14 amino acids. V dropped 8 bases and J dropped 2; count of bases not matched to a gene: 5. The sequencing sample was made of peripheral blood. The clonotype was recovered from a human donor in a cohort sampled during active COVID-19. The rearrangement links TRBV19 to TRBJ2-7; TRBD1 matches 11 bases. In nucleotides, the CDR3 is TGTGCCAGTCGGGACAGGGGGTCGACCTACGAGCAGTACTTC. This translates into CASRDRGSTYEQYF.